What follows are 14 T cell receptor beta chains derived from one specimen sequenced in a study of blood T cell repertoires in COVID-19. The data were produced by immunoSEQ multiplex PCR, yet TCRdb's version contains in-frame clones alone and is incomplete. The sample has 70,000 or so clones; about 89% are singletons. The sequenced sample was peripheral blood. The source of these receptors is a man in his 60s with acute or convalescent COVID-19.

V is TRBV6-5 and J is TRBJ1-6; 12 bases match TRBD1. J gave up 12 bases and V 2 bases, and 5 bases lay outside the gene matches. This CDR3 contains 15 residues. The germline V gene has CDR1 MNHEY and CDR2 SVGAGI. This chain's CDR3 is CASSYGTGGTRPLHF. In nucleotides, the CDR3 is TGTGCCAGCAGTTACGGGACAGGGGGCACCCGACCCCTCCACTTT.

The rearrangement links TRBV11-2 to TRBJ1-2; 8 bases fit TRBD1. This CDR3 is built from 17 residues. V lost 0 bases and J lost 7; bases outside the gene matches: 13. Germline V CDR1 and CDR2: SGHAT, FQNNGV. The CDR3 sequence is CASSLDPMTGDYSGYTF. As DNA, the CDR3 is TGTGCCAGCAGCTTAGACCCCATGACAGGGGACTATAGTGGCTACACCTTC.

V gene TRBV2 combines with J gene TRBJ1-5, with D possibly matching TRBD1 (5 bases). V lost 7 bases, J lost 4 bases, and 14 bases lay in between. The CDR3 has 14 residues. Germline V gene data show CDR1 as SNHLY and CDR2 as FYNNEI. The CDR3 DNA is TGTGCCAGCAAGAAGGGAGGGGAAAATCAGCCCCAGCATTTT. Protein sequence: CASKKGGENQPQHF.

The sample holds one count of this clone. The chain has TRBV4-1 and TRBJ1-1; 10 bases are shared with TRBD1. After removal of 4 bases from V and 6 bases from J, the junction contained 8 bases not matched to a gene. Looked up from germline, CDR1 is MGHRA and CDR2 is YSYEKL. The CDR3 sequence is 15 residues long. The CDR3 region is CASSRIRDRGSEAFF. CDR3 DNA: TGCGCCAGCAGCCGAATTCGGGACAGGGGATCTGAAGCTTTCTTT.

The V gene is TRBV9, the J gene TRBJ2-1; 10 bases align to TRBD1. Germline assignment: CDR1 SGDLS and CDR2 YYNGEE. The CDR3 length is 17 residues. V shed 2 bases and J 7 bases; nucleotides not matched to a gene: 12. The CDR3 reads CASSVLPGTGVGNEQFF. Here the CDR3 DNA reads TGTGCCAGCAGCGTTTTGCCGGGGACAGGGGTAGGTAATGAGCAGTTCTTC.

This chain joins TRBV19 and TRBJ1-6, with D perhaps TRBD1 (6 bases). CDR1 is LNHDA and CDR2 is SQIVND in the germline V gene (reference sequence). CDR3 length: 17 amino acids. The V end was cut by 4 bases, the J end by 5 bases, with 18 bases between. Here the CDR3 reads CASSKTPAGANNSPLHF. CDR3 nucleotide sequence: TGTGCCAGTAGTAAGACCCCGGCAGGGGCCAATAATTCACCCCTCCACTTT. Drawing the rest from reference TRBV19 and TRBJ1-6, the complete variable domain is DGGITQSPKYLFRKEGQNVTLSCEQNLNHDAMYWYRQDPGQGLRLIYYSQIVNDFQKGDIAEGYSVSREKKESFPLTVTSAQKNPTAFYLCASSKTPAGANNSPLHFGNGTRLTVT.

The chain couples TRBV27 to TRBJ2-5, with a tentative D call TRBD2 (6 bases). This CDR3 comprises 11 residues. V was cut by 3 bases and J by 9 bases, with 8 bases left in between. Germline CDR1 MNHEY, CDR2 SMNVEV (reference sequence). In DNA form, the CDR3 reads TGTGCCAGCAGTTTTGGAGGGGCCCAGTACTTC. It translates to CASSFGGAQYF.

This chain joins TRBV30 and TRBJ1-5; D gene unclear. Trimming took 1 base from V and 6 from J, leaving 13 bases between them. Germline CDR1 GTSNPN, CDR2 SVGIG (reference sequence). The CDR3 has 14 amino acids. In DNA, the CDR3 is TGTGCCTGGAGTGGTCATTGGAGTAGTCAGCCCCAGCATTTT. Its protein product is CAWSGHWSSQPQHF.

The chain employs TRBV19 and TRBJ2-3; 11 bases map to TRBD2. With 6 bases clipped from V and 4 bases from J, the junction kept 6 bases outside the gene matches. Germline V gene data show CDR1 as LNHDA and CDR2 as SQIVND (reference sequence). The CDR3 runs 15 residues. This CDR3 reads CASRKTSGEADTQYF. The CDR3 nucleotides read TGTGCCAGTAGAAAGACTAGCGGGGAGGCAGATACGCAGTATTTT.

V and J are TRBV5-1 and TRBJ1-6, with D perhaps TRBD1 (5 bases). Germline V CDR1 and CDR2: SGHRS, YFSETQ. CDR3 size: 13 residues. Trimming shortened V by 4 bases and J by 8 bases, and 10 bases separated the two germline ends. CDR3 bases: TGCGCCAGCAGCAACCCGGGGGATTCACCCCTCCACTTT. It translates to CASSNPGDSPLHF.

J is TRBJ2-1 and V is TRBV24-1; a weak D match, TRBD1 (5 bases). The germline V gene has CDR1 KGHDR and CDR2 SFDVKD. Trimming removed 5 bases from V and 0 bases from J, with 13 bases in between. CDR3 length: 16 amino acids. The CDR3 here is CATSAPGPSSYNEQFF. The CDR3 nucleotides are TGTGCCACCAGTGCTCCAGGGCCTAGCTCCTACAATGAGCAGTTCTTC.

The rearrangement joins TRBV5-1 to TRBJ2-1; D possibly corresponds to TRBD2 (6 bases). This CDR3 contains 14 residues. Trimming cost V 8 bases and J 5 bases, with 17 bases left between them. Looked up from germline, CDR1 is SGHRS and CDR2 is YFSETQ. CDR3 protein: CASTTGTRNNEQFF. The CDR3 region has the DNA TGCGCCAGTACCACCGGGACTCGAAACAATGAGCAGTTCTTC.

CDR3 DNA: TGTGCCAGCAGCTTAGAAGTTGTACAGGGCTGGGAGACCCAGTACTTC. Its protein is CASSLEVVQGWETQYF. The chain is built from TRBV7-6 and TRBJ2-5; the D gene is possibly TRBD1 (6 bases). The germline V gene has CDR1 SGHVS and CDR2 FNYEAQ. The V gene lost 1 base and the J gene lost 5 bases, with 17 bases spanning the gap. The CDR3 contains 16 residues.

This clone was observed a single time. The CDR3 coding sequence is TGTGCCAGCAGCTCGAGCGGGGGCTTGACCTACGAGCAGTACTTC. Encoded protein: CASSSSGGLTYEQYF. The chain has TRBV5-5 and TRBJ2-7, with 8 bases lining up with TRBD2. This CDR3 is 15 amino acids long. Germline CDR1 and CDR2: SGHKS and YYEKEE (reference sequence). J was trimmed by 2 bases and V by 3 bases; bases with no gene match: 7.